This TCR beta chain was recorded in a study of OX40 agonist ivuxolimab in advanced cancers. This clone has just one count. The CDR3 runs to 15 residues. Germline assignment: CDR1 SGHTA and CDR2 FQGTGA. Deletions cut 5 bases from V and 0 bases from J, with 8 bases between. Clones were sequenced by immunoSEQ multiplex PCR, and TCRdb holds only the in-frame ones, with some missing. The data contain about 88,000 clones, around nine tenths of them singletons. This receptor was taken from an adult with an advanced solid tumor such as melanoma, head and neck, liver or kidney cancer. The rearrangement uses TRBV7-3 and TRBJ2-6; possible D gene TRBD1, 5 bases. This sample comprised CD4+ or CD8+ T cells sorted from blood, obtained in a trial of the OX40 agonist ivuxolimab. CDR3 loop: CASSQGVSGANVLTF. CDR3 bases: TGTGCCAGCAGCCAAGGGGTCTCTGGGGCCAACGTCCTGACTTTC.